Listed here are 10 T cell receptor beta chains from one sample, sequenced in a study of T cell repertoires in cytomegalovirus infection. One entry per CDR3 protein results from TCRdb running MiXCR on the reads. The table lists roughly 920,000 distinct CDR3 sequences, around 29% of them singletons. The antigens for these receptors are not known. The starting material was cultured CD8+ T cells from PBMCs, obtained from culture after CMV antigen stimulation. The source is a human donor in good health (CMV status not recorded). Some clones in this sample may be carry-over from other donors' samples.

The chain couples TRBV29-1 to TRBJ2-4, with D uncertain. V lost 3 bases, J lost 2 bases, and 8 bases lay in between. Germline CDR1 and CDR2: SQVTM and ANQGSEA. The CDR3 loop spans 13 amino acids. The CDR3 spells CSVEVSTKNIQYF. The CDR3 coding sequence is TGCAGCGTTGAGGTTTCTACCAAAAACATTCAGTACTTC. Variable domain in full (rest from reference TRBV29-1 and TRBJ2-4): SAVISQKPSRDICQRGTSLTIQCQVDSQVTMMFWYRQQPGQSLTLIATANQGSEATYESGFVIDKFPISRPNLTFSTLTVSNMSPEDSSIYLCSVEVSTKNIQYFGAGTRLSVL.

CDR3 coding DNA: TGCAGCGTTCCAGACCTCGACAGGGGGTGCCGGTTCTTC. Amino acids: CSVPDLDRGCRFF. This chain joins TRBV29-1 and TRBJ2-1; 9 bases agree with TRBD1. V gave up 5 bases and J gave up 15 bases; unmatched junction bases: 14. CDR3 length equals 13 residues. Germline V CDR1 and CDR2: SQVTM, ANQGSEA.

This clonotype has just a few counts. The chain carries TRBV2 and TRBJ2-6; D not certain. The CDR3 is 15 residues long. Germline loops: CDR1 SNHLY, CDR2 FYNNEI. The V gene lost 3 bases and the J gene lost 1 base, with 7 bases spanning the gap. For the CDR3, the DNA is TGTGCCAGCAGTGATTTGGGATCTGGGGCCAACGTCCTGACTTTC. Its translation: CASSDLGSGANVLTF. The full variable domain, with the rest looked up from reference TRBV2 and TRBJ2-6, is EPEVTQTPSHQVTQMGQEVILRCVPISNHLYFYWYRQILGQKVEFLVSFYNNEISEKSEIFDDQFSVERPDGSNFTLKIRSTKLEDSAMYFCASSDLGSGANVLTFGAGSRLTVL.

The V gene is TRBV7-9, the J gene TRBJ1-6; no clear D. V lost 8 bases to trimming and J lost 6 bases, with 14 bases between them. Germline V gene data show CDR1 as SEHNR and CDR2 as FQNEAQ (reference sequence). The CDR3 contains 14 residues. The CDR3: CASGPLYGNSPLHF. The CDR3 DNA reads as TGTGCCAGCGGGCCCCTATATGGTAATTCACCCCTCCACTTT.

This clonotype was found a few times. The junction differs from germline at one of its ends, possibly a read error. The CDR3 here is CASNQDTGFGTEAFF. CDR3 nucleotide sequence: TGTGCCAGCAACCAAGACACGGGGTTCGGCACTGAAGCTTTCTTT. This chain links TRBV4-2 with TRBJ1-1; D remains ambiguous. The CDR3 consists of 15 residues. Germline CDR1 and CDR2: LGHNA and YNFKEQ.

This clonotype was found a few times. The chain couples TRBV7-9 to TRBJ2-1; weak D call: TRBD1 (7 bases). The length of the CDR3 is 15 residues. Between the trimmed V and J ends, which lost 5 bases and 5 bases, there was a span of 16 bases. The germline CDR1 and CDR2 sequences are SEHNR and FQNEAQ (reference sequence). The CDR3 sequence is CASSLRDRANNEQFF. CDR3 DNA: TGTGCCAGCAGCCTGCGGGACAGAGCTAACAATGAGCAGTTCTTC.

V is TRBV6-1 and J is TRBJ2-7; D may match TRBD1 or TRBD2 (6 bases each). Germline V gene sequence: CDR1 MNHNS, CDR2 SASEGT. There are 17 residues in the CDR3. The V end was cut by 5 bases, the J end by 0 bases, with 20 bases between. This CDR3 is CASSHSLSGASSYEQYV. The CDR3 bases are TGTGCCAGCAGTCACTCACTCTCGGGGGCTAGCTCCTACGAGCAGTACGTC.

This clonotype turned up a few times. The chain uses TRBV2 and TRBJ2-2; D is uncertain. V shed 7 bases and J shed 7 bases, with 7 bases lying between them. This CDR3 spans 11 amino acids. Germline V gives CDR1 SNHLY, CDR2 FYNNEI. The CDR3 loop is CASKGLGELFF. The CDR3 coding sequence is TGTGCCAGCAAAGGCCTCGGGGAGCTGTTTTTT.

This chain joins TRBV15 and TRBJ1-4, with 7 bases fitting TRBD1. The CDR3 is 14 residues long. CDR1 and CDR2 (germline): LNHNV, YYDKDF (reference sequence). V was pared by 5 bases and J by 7 bases, with 7 bases of the junction left unmatched. The CDR3 sequence is CATSRRGAVEKLFF. As DNA, the CDR3 is TGTGCCACCAGCCGCAGGGGGGCCGTTGAAAAACTGTTTTTT.

The J gene is TRBJ2-7, the V gene TRBV7-4; D possibly corresponds to TRBD1 (6 bases). V lost 5 bases and J lost 3, with 17 bases in between. Germline V gives CDR1 SGHVT, CDR2 SQSDAQ. The CDR3 is 15 residues long. CDR3 protein: CASSPTGTPVYEQYV. CDR3 DNA: TGTGCCAGCAGCCCCACAGGGACGCCTGTCTACGAGCAGTACGTC.